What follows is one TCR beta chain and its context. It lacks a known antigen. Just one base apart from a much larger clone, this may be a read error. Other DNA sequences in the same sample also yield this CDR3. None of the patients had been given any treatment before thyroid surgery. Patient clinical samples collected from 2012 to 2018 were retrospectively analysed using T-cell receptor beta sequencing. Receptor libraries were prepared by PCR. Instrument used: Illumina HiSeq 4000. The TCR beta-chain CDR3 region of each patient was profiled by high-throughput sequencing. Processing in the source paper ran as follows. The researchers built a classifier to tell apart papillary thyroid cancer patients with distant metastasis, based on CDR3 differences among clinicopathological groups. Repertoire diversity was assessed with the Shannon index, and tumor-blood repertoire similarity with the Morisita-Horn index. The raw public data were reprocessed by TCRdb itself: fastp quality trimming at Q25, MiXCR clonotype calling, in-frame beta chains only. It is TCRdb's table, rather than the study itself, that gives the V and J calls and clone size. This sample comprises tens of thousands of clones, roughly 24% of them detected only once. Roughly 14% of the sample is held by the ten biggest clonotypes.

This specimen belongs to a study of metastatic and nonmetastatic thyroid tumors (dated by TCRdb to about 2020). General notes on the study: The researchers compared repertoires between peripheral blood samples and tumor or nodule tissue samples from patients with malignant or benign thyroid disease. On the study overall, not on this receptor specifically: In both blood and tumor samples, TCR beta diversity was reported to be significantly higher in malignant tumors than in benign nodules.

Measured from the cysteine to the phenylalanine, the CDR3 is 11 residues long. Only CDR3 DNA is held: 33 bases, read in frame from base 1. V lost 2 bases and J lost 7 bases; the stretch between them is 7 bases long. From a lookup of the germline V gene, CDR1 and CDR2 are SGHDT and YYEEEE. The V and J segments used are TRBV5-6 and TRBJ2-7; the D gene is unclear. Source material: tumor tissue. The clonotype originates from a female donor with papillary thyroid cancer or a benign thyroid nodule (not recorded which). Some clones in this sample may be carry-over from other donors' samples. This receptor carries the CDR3 CASSFRREQYF. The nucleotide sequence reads TGTGCCAGCAGCTTCAGACGAGAGCAGTACTTC.